The next 6 T cell receptor beta chains were all read from a single sample in a study of T cell responses to AZD1222 COVID-19 vaccine. TCRdb keeps only in-frame clones here, not all; method: immunoSEQ multiplex PCR. The sample shows about 150,000 clones, about nine tenths of them seen only once. The sample here was peripheral blood, taken on day 0 of AZD1222 vaccination. Every receptor here comes from an adult in good health.

V usage is TRBV7-2 and J usage is TRBJ2-5, with 7 bases lining up with TRBD2. Losses at the gene ends were 2 bases for V and 2 bases for J; bases not matched to a gene: 5. Germline CDR1 and CDR2: SGHTA and FQGNSA. The CDR3 has 15 residues. The CDR3 here is CASSLWGGDQETQYF. The CDR3 DNA reads TGTGCCAGCAGCTTATGGGGGGGGGATCAAGAGACCCAGTACTTC.

This clone was recorded once. This chain connects TRBV3-1 (or the pseudogene TRBV3-2) to TRBJ1-2, with TRBD1 identical over 7 bases. The CDR3 loop spans 15 amino acids. The V gene end was trimmed by 4 bases and the J gene end by 3 bases; junction bases not matched to a gene: 8. In germline, CDR1 is LGHDT, CDR2 YNNKEL (reference sequence). The CDR3 DNA follows: TGTGCCAGCAGCCTGGGAGAGGGGGCCCACTATGGCTACACCTTC. This gives the protein CASSLGEGAHYGYTF.

The genes are TRBV28 and TRBJ1-4; D is uncertain. Germline CDR1 and CDR2: MDHEN and SYDVKM. The CDR3 runs 15 residues. Trimming stripped 3 bases from V and 5 bases from J, with 13 bases between. The CDR3 sequence: CASSFQLLPNEKLFF. The DNA of the CDR3 is TGTGCCAGCAGTTTCCAACTCCTACCCAATGAAAAACTGTTTTTT.

The chain links TRBV30 to TRBJ2-7; D gene uncertain. Germline lookup yields CDR1 GTSNPN and CDR2 SVGIG (reference sequence). Trimming stripped 3 bases from V and 3 bases from J, with 15 bases between. The CDR3 is 14 amino acids. CDR3 in DNA: TGTGCCTGGAGGGCCGGCAGTGTAGGCTACGAGCAGTACTTC. Its translation: CAWRAGSVGYEQYF. Together with reference TRBV30 and TRBJ2-7, the CDR3 gives the full variable domain: SQTIHQWPATLVQPVGSPLSLECTVEGTSNPNLYWYRQAAGRGLQLLFYSVGIGQISSEVPQNLSASRPQDRQFILSSKKLLLSDSGFYLCAWRAGSVGYEQYFGPGTRLTVT.

This chain links TRBV7-9 with TRBJ1-1, with unresolved D. CDR1 is SEHNR and CDR2 is FQNEAQ in the germline V gene (reference sequence). CDR3 size: 12 residues. V was trimmed by 5 bases and J by 11 bases, leaving 15 bases between them. The CDR3 sequence is CASSPTNLVAFF. The CDR3 bases are TGTGCCAGCAGCCCTACCAACCTGGTGGCTTTCTTT. Together with reference TRBV7-9 and TRBJ1-1, the CDR3 gives the full variable domain: DTGVSQNPRHKITKRGQNVTFRCDPISEHNRLYWYRQTLGQGPEFLTYFQNEAQLEKSRLLSDRFSAERPKGSFSTLEIQRTEQGDSAMYLCASSPTNLVAFFGQGTRLTVV.

The V and J genes are TRBV30 and TRBJ1-5, with 9 bases that match TRBD1. V lost 4 bases and J lost 5; bases outside the gene matches: 6. The CDR3 is made up of 14 amino acids. The germline V gene encodes CDR1 GTSNPN and CDR2 SVGIG (reference sequence). In nucleotides, the CDR3 is TGTGCCTGGAACCAGGGACAGGGCTATCAGCCCCAGCATTTT. Translated, it gives CAWNQGQGYQPQHF.